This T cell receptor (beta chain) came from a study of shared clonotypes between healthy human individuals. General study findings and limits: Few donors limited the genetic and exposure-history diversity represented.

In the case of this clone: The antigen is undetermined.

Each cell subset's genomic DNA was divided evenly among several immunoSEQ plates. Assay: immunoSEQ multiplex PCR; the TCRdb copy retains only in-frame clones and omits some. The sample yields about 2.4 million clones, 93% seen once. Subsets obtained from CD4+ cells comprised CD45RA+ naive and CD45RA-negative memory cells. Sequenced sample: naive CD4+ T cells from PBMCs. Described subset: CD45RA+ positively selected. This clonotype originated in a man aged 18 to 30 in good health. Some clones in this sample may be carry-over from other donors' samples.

The CDR3 loop is CASSEDRLMADQPQHF. The CDR3 nucleotides read TGTGCCAGCAGCGAAGACAGGCTAATGGCGGATCAGCCCCAGCATTTT. The rearrangement joins TRBV21-1 to TRBJ1-5; the DNA was not compared with TRBD1, the D call given in the table. TRBV21-1 counts as a pseudogene. This CDR3 is built from 16 residues.